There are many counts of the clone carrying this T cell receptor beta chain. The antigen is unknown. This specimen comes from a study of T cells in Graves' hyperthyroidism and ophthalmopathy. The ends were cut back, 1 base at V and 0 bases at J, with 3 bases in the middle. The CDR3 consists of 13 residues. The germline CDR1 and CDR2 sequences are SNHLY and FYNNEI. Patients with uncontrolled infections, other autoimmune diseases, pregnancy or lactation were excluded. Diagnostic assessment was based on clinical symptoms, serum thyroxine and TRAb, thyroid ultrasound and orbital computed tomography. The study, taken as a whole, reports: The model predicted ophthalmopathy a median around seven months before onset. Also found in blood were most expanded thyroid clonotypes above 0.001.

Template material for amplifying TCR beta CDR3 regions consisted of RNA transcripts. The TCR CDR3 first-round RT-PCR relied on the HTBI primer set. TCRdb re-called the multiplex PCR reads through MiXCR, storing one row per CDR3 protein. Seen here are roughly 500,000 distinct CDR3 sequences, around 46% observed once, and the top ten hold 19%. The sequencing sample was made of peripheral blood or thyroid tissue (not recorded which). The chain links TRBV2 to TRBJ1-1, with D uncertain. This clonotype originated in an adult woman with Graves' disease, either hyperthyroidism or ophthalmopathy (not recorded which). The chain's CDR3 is CASSEEMNTEAFF. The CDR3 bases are TGTGCCAGCAGTGAAGAAATGAACACTGAAGCTTTCTTT.